Each of the 11 T cell receptor beta chains below was sequenced from the same sample in a study of T-cell reconstitution after alpha-beta-depleted transplantation in children. The library targeted TCRbeta and was prepared with unique molecular identifiers. TCRdb itself ran the PCR reads through MiXCR, one entry per CDR3 protein. The sample lists around 250,000 distinct CDR3 sequences; about a tenth were seen once. Sequenced material: PBMCs from the stem cell graft donor, taken from the stem cell graft. These receptors were obtained from a human donor who donated a stem cell graft to a child with SCID.

This clonotype was picked up many times. The V and J genes are TRBV14 and TRBJ2-1; D gene uncertain. This CDR3 has 11 residues. V was trimmed by 4 bases and J by 9 bases, leaving 7 bases between them. Germline loops: CDR1 SGHDN, CDR2 FVKESK. CDR3 DNA sequence: TGTGCCAGCAGCCTCTTCGGTGAGCAGTTCTTC. Protein sequence: CASSLFGEQFF.

This clonotype was detected a few times. V usage is TRBV5-1 and J usage is TRBJ1-4; the D is unclear. The CDR3 spans 14 residues. From germline, CDR1 is SGHRS and CDR2 YFSETQ. The ends were cut back, 0 bases at V and 3 bases at J, with 6 bases in the middle. This chain's CDR3 is CASSLEQANEKLFF. In nucleotides, the CDR3 is TGCGCCAGCAGCTTGGAGCAAGCTAATGAAAAACTGTTTTTT.

The chain has TRBV7-6 and TRBJ2-7, with 8 bases fitting TRBD1. Germline V lookup: CDR1 SGHVS, CDR2 FNYEAQ. This CDR3 comprises 16 residues. V dropped 2 bases and J dropped 2; count of bases not matched to a gene: 8. CDR3 sequence: CASSLNPGQDAYEQYF. The CDR3 DNA reads TGTGCCAGCAGCTTAAATCCGGGACAGGACGCCTACGAGCAGTACTTC.

As DNA, the CDR3 is TGTGCCAGCATCGGGGGAGGTCCACCGGGGTTAAAAGGCACTGAAGCTTTCTTT. This gives the protein CASIGGGPPGLKGTEAFF. The chain combines TRBV6-2 or TRBV6-3 with TRBJ1-1; weak D call: TRBD1 (5 bases). CDR1 and CDR2 (germline): MNHEY, SVGEGT. V gave up 7 bases and J gave up 4 bases, with 28 bases separating them. This CDR3 is 18 amino acids long.

V usage is TRBV3-1 and J usage is TRBJ1-6; D remains unclear. Trimming removed 0 bases from V and 5 bases from J, with 8 bases in between. CDR1 and CDR2 from the germline V gene are LGHDT and YNNKEL (reference sequence). CDR3 length equals 15 residues. The CDR3 DNA is TGTGCCAGCAGCCAAGATCCCGGGGATAATTCACCCCTCCACTTT. Encoded protein: CASSQDPGDNSPLHF. Supplemented by reference TRBV3-1 and TRBJ1-6, the full variable domain reads DTAVSQTPKYLVTQMGNDKSIKCEQNLGHDTMYWYKQDSKKFLKIMFSYNNKELIINETVPNRFSPKSPDKAHLNLHINSLELGDSAVYFCASSQDPGDNSPLHFGNGTRLTVT.

This rearrangement joins TRBV9 to TRBJ2-3, with 11 bases matching TRBD2. The CDR3 length is 16 residues. The germline V gene encodes CDR1 SGDLS and CDR2 YYNGEE. V lost 1 base and J lost 4; bases outside the gene matches: 5. The CDR3 DNA reads as TGTGCCAGCAGCGTACTAGCGGGGGGCCACCCAGATACGCAGTATTTT. This encodes CASSVLAGGHPDTQYF.

This clonotype has at least ten counts. The CDR3 DNA reads as TGTGCCAGCAGCCCGACAGGGGGGAACACTGAAGCTTTCTTT. It translates to CASSPTGGNTEAFF. The chain couples TRBV18 to TRBJ1-1; 9 nucleotides match TRBD1. The germline V gene has CDR1 KGHSH and CDR2 LQKENI. This CDR3 region has 14 residues. With V trimmed by 8 bases and J by 1 base, 5 bases remained unmatched.

This clonotype was observed a handful of times. The chain is built from TRBV3-1 and TRBJ1-1, with D uncertain. Trimming removed 3 bases from V and 7 bases from J, with 6 bases in between. Germline V gives CDR1 LGHDT, CDR2 YNNKEL (reference sequence). This CDR3 contains 11 residues. The CDR3 spells CASSQTYEAFF. CDR3 in DNA: TGTGCCAGCAGCCAGACATATGAAGCTTTCTTT.

The chain carries TRBV5-8 and TRBJ2-3; D ambiguous. The CDR3 extends over 14 amino acids. The V gene's germline CDR1 is SGHTS and CDR2 YDEGEE. The germline V and J ends were trimmed by 4 bases and 6 bases, with 15 bases remaining between them. CDR3 DNA: TGTGCCAGCAGCCGGGCAGACCCCGTCGATACGCAGTATTTT. Translation gives CASSRADPVDTQYF.

In its sample, this clonotype was seen a few times. CDR3 sequence: CASSAGRRTTDTQYF. CDR3 nucleotide sequence: TGTGCCAGCAGTGCGGGACGTAGGACCACAGATACGCAGTATTTT. This chain links TRBV2 with TRBJ2-3; D assignment may be TRBD1 or TRBD2 (5 bases each). Per the germline V gene, CDR1 is SNHLY and CDR2 is FYNNEI. This CDR3 has 15 residues. V was shortened by 4 bases and J by 2 bases, with 13 bases between the two germline ends. The full variable domain, completed using reference TRBV2 and TRBJ2-3, is EPEVTQTPSHQVTQMGQEVILRCVPISNHLYFYWYRQILGQKVEFLVSFYNNEISEKSEIFDDQFSVERPDGSNFTLKIRSTKLEDSAMYFCASSAGRRTTDTQYFGPGTRLTVL.

This chain uses TRBV20-1 with TRBJ2-6, with unresolved D. The germline V and J ends were trimmed by 5 bases and 0 bases, with 14 bases remaining between them. The germline V gene encodes CDR1 DFQATT and CDR2 SNEGSKA (reference sequence). CDR3 size: 16 residues. The CDR3 DNA reads as TGCAGTGCTTATCTCCCCGAGAGCTCTGGGGCCAACGTCCTGACTTTC. Translation gives CSAYLPESSGANVLTF.